This T cell receptor beta chain was profiled in a study of CD8 T cells in Susac syndrome. General study findings and limits: The authors acknowledged that their TCR sequencing and HLA analysis involved a relatively small number of individuals.

An input of about 0.45 to 1 ug of RNA was subjected to reverse transcription using random hexamers. TCRdb recomputed calls from the immunoSEQ multiplex PCR reads with MiXCR, one row per CDR3 protein. The sample holds about 300,000 distinct CDR3 sequences, around 91% seen once. Unmatched junction bases numbered 6, after V lost 2 bases and J lost 8 bases. CDR3 length: 15 amino acids. Per the germline V gene, CDR1 is ENHRY and CDR2 is SYGVKD. In regard to this clonotype: What it recognizes is unknown.

TCR beta sequencing was performed on blood CD8+ and CD4+ T cells. The multiple sclerosis controls were treatment-naive patients with relapsing-remitting disease that was stable or active. The gene calls are TRBV10-3 and TRBJ2-1; 10 bases match TRBD2. The TCR comes from a human donor with multiple sclerosis. The sample was CD8+ T cells from PBMCs. CDR3 sequence: CAISEITSGADEQFF. In nucleotides, the CDR3 is TGTGCCATCAGTGAGATAACTAGCGGGGCGGATGAGCAGTTCTTC.